A single sample is the source of the 24 T cell receptor beta chains below, sequenced in a study of shared clonotypes between healthy human individuals. Naive CD8 populations comprised CD45RO-negative cells positively selected for CCR7, excluding terminally differentiated effector memory CD45RA+ cells. Profiled with immunoSEQ multiplex PCR; TCRdb holds only in-frame clones, not every one. The sample includes about 2.2 million clones, around 93% of them seen just once. The sample consisted of naive CD8+ T cells from PBMCs. Receptor source: a man between 18 and 35 years old in good health. Some clones in this sample may be carry-over from other donors' samples.

Only one count was recorded for this clone. The J gene is TRBJ1-1, the V gene TRBV28; D is uncertain. This CDR3 region has 14 residues. Trimming removed 11 bases from V and 3 bases from J, with 19 bases in between. Germline values: CDR1 MDHEN, CDR2 SYDVKM. The CDR3 DNA reads TGTGCCGGCTCAGACGAGGTCGCCGACACTGAAGCTTTCTTT. It is translated as CAGSDEVADTEAFF.

This chain uses TRBV30 with TRBJ1-1, with 8 bases matching TRBD1. This CDR3 comprises 17 residues. The germline CDR1 and CDR2 sequences are GTSNPN and SVGIG (reference sequence). The V segment lost 0 bases and the J segment 4 bases; nucleotides outside the gene matches: 13. The CDR3: CAWSVTAGGTSGTEAFF. CDR3 in DNA: TGTGCCTGGAGTGTTACGGCAGGGGGCACATCTGGCACTGAAGCTTTCTTT.

The chain combines TRBV27 with TRBJ1-3, with 7 bases that match TRBD1. CDR3 length: 15 amino acids. Per the germline V gene, CDR1 is MNHEY and CDR2 is SMNVEV (reference sequence). V lost 6 bases and J lost 2; bases outside the gene matches: 7. Here the CDR3 DNA reads TGTGCCAGCAGCCCCTTGAGGGGGCCTGGAAACACCATATATTTT. Amino acid sequence: CASSPLRGPGNTIYF.

V usage is TRBV5-8 and J usage is TRBJ2-4; no clear D gene. Trimming removed 1 base at V and 4 bases at J, with 9 bases between. This CDR3 spans 14 amino acids. From germline, CDR1 is SGHTS and CDR2 YDEGEE. CDR3 in amino acids: CASSLRGFKNIQYF. DNA of the CDR3: TGTGCCAGCAGCTTGCGAGGATTTAAAAACATTCAGTACTTC.

J is TRBJ2-7 and V is TRBV27, with D unclear. This CDR3 has 13 amino acids. Deletions cut 5 bases from V and 2 bases from J, with 10 bases between. Germline V CDR1 and CDR2: MNHEY, SMNVEV (reference sequence). The CDR3 loop reads CASSPIRTYEQYF. CDR3 sequence (DNA): TGTGCCAGCAGTCCCATACGGACCTACGAGCAGTACTTC.

This clone appeared a single time. This chain connects TRBV7-9 to TRBJ1-3; D is unclear. Per germline, CDR1 SEHNR and CDR2 FQNEAQ (reference sequence). V was clipped by 10 bases and J by 0 bases, with 10 bases between them. CDR3 length: 13 amino acids. CDR3 sequence reads: CATRGPSGNTIYF. CDR3 DNA: TGTGCCACGAGAGGGCCCTCTGGAAACACCATATATTTT.

This clone was detected only a few times. The CDR3 sequence is CASSLSAGGSQETQYF. CDR3 in DNA: TGTGCCAGCAGCCTCTCAGCGGGAGGGTCCCAAGAGACCCAGTACTTC. This chain joins TRBV14 and TRBJ2-5, with 10 bases identical to TRBD2. Germline V lookup: CDR1 SGHDN, CDR2 FVKESK. The CDR3 runs 16 residues. V was pared by 4 bases and J by 1 base, with 6 bases of the junction left unmatched.

V gene TRBV13 combines with J gene TRBJ2-1, with D unresolved. Germline V gives CDR1 PRHDT, CDR2 FYEKMQ (reference sequence). The length of the CDR3 is 12 residues. The V gene lost 5 bases and the J gene lost 7 bases, with 9 bases spanning the gap. Written as DNA, the CDR3 is TGTGCCAGCAGCCAGGAGTCTAATGAGCAGTTCTTC. Translated: CASSQESNEQFF.

This rearrangement joins TRBV6-4 to TRBJ2-1; D uncertain. This CDR3 contains 15 residues. Trimming took 3 bases from V and 2 from J, leaving 11 bases between them. Looked up from germline, CDR1 is MRHNA and CDR2 is SNTAGT. DNA for the CDR3: TGTGCCAGCAGTGAAACTACAGCAGCCTACAATGAGCAGTTCTTC. This codes for CASSETTAAYNEQFF.

V and J are TRBV2 and TRBJ2-1; D might be TRBD1 (5 bases). Germline lookup yields CDR1 SNHLY and CDR2 FYNNEI. CDR3 length: 15 amino acids. Trimming cost V 7 bases and J 2 bases, with 15 bases left between them. The CDR3 sequence: CASTRRRDTYNEQFF. The DNA of the CDR3 is TGTGCCAGCACCCGTCGCAGGGATACCTACAATGAGCAGTTCTTC.

The V and J genes are TRBV7-7 and TRBJ1-5; D may be TRBD1 (5 bases). V lost 1 base and J 6 bases, leaving 7 bases between the germline ends. The CDR3 length is 13 residues. Germline V gene lookup returns CDR1 SSHAT and CDR2 FNYEAQ (reference sequence). As DNA, the CDR3 is TGTGCCAGCAGCTTAGGAAGGGGTCAGCCCCAGCATTTT. The encoded protein is CASSLGRGQPQHF.

The chain is built from TRBV27 and TRBJ1-2, with TRBD1 identical over 10 bases. The junction had 11 bases not matched to a gene; V was cut back by 0 bases and J by 4 bases. CDR3 length: 18 residues. Germline assignment: CDR1 MNHEY and CDR2 SMNVEV (reference sequence). As DNA, the CDR3 is TGTGCCAGCAGTTTATCGCCCGGGGACAGGGGCGGAGGCTATGGCTACACCTTC. This translates into CASSLSPGDRGGGYGYTF.

The chain combines TRBV29-1 with TRBJ2-7; 9 bases match TRBD1. This CDR3 is 14 amino acids long. Germline assignment: CDR1 SQVTM and CDR2 ANQGSEA. Trimming at V came to 7 bases and at J to 1 base, leaving 8 bases not matched to a gene. The CDR3 DNA reads as TGCAGCGCCATCCCCGGGACAGGGTCCTACGAGCAGTACTTC. It specifies CSAIPGTGSYEQYF.

A note on this clone: The same CDR3 is also encoded by other DNA sequences in this sample. This chain joins TRBV7-9 and TRBJ1-5, with D unclear. The V end was cut by 1 base, the J end by 5 bases, with 9 bases between. The germline V gene encodes CDR1 SEHNR and CDR2 FQNEAQ (reference sequence). The CDR3 consists of 14 residues. The CDR3 loop reads CASSLGTGDQPQHF. In DNA form, the CDR3 reads TGTGCCAGCAGCTTAGGGACTGGGGATCAGCCCCAGCATTTT.

The count of this clone is one. The chain carries TRBV11-2 and TRBJ1-5; D gene ambiguous. In germline, CDR1 is SGHAT, CDR2 FQNNGV. Trimming took 1 base from V and 6 from J, leaving 10 bases between them. The CDR3 consists of 14 residues. The CDR3 bases are TGTGCCAGCAGCTTAGGGGGTCTGTTTCAGCCCCAGCATTTT. It is translated as CASSLGGLFQPQHF.

The chain carries TRBV27 and TRBJ2-7; possibly TRBD2 for D (6 bases). This CDR3 comprises 15 residues. Germline lookup yields CDR1 MNHEY and CDR2 SMNVEV (reference sequence). Between the trimmed V and J ends, which lost 9 bases and 2 bases, there was a span of 20 bases. The CDR3 region is CASRLTPGSAYEQYF. In DNA form, the CDR3 reads TGTGCCAGTAGATTGACCCCCGGGAGCGCCTACGAGCAGTACTTC.

This rearrangement joins TRBV29-1 to TRBJ2-3, with D perhaps assigned TRBD1 or TRBD2 (6 bases each). CDR1 and CDR2 from the germline V gene are SQVTM and ANQGSEA. V lost 3 bases to trimming and J lost 1 base, with 8 bases between them. The CDR3 covers 13 residues. DNA of the CDR3: TGCAGCGTTGATGGGGGGCGCACAGATACGCAGTATTTT. Its protein product is CSVDGGRTDTQYF.

The chain employs TRBV27 and TRBJ1-5, with D unresolved. The germline V gene encodes CDR1 MNHEY and CDR2 SMNVEV (reference sequence). The ends were cut back, 6 bases at V and 1 base at J, with 16 bases in the middle. The CDR3 covers 16 residues. CDR3 sequence: CASSPIGQGSNQPQHF. In DNA form, the CDR3 reads TGTGCCAGCAGCCCTATAGGGCAAGGAAGCAATCAGCCCCAGCATTTT.

The chain carries TRBV10-3 and TRBJ2-1; the D gene is possibly TRBD2 (5 bases). In germline, CDR1 is ENHRY, CDR2 SYGVKD. The CDR3 length is 17 residues. V was clipped by 0 bases and J by 0 bases, with 12 bases between them. As DNA, the CDR3 is TGTGCCATCAGTGAGTCTCCAGCGGAGAGCTCCTACAATGAGCAGTTCTTC. Its protein product is CAISESPAESSYNEQFF.

J is TRBJ2-1 and V is TRBV5-1; TRBD1 or TRBD2 may be the D gene (5 bases each). The CDR3 sequence is 14 residues long. V lost 2 bases, J lost 4 bases, and 10 bases lay in between. Per the germline V gene, CDR1 is SGHRS and CDR2 is YFSETQ. CDR3 amino acids: CASSFSREYNEQFF. In DNA form, the CDR3 reads TGCGCCAGCAGCTTTTCCAGGGAGTACAATGAGCAGTTCTTC.

V and J are TRBV27 and TRBJ1-2; the D is unclear. The CDR3 has 16 amino acids. V was clipped by 1 base and J by 2 bases, with 14 bases between them. Germline assignment: CDR1 MNHEY and CDR2 SMNVEV (reference sequence). Written as DNA, the CDR3 is TGTGCCAGCAGTTTATTTCCCTATGAAGGCAACTATGGCTACACCTTC. Translating gives CASSLFPYEGNYGYTF.

In DNA, the CDR3 is TGTGCCAGCAGCCCCACCCTCGGACAGGGTTTAAACGAGCAGTACTTC. Translation gives CASSPTLGQGLNEQYF. The rearrangement links TRBV6-4 to TRBJ2-7, with 8 bases lining up with TRBD1. The ends lost 6 bases at V and 5 bases at J; junction bases unmatched: 15. CDR1 MRHNA and CDR2 SNTAGT come from the germline V gene. This CDR3 is built from 16 residues.

This chain joins TRBV4-3 and TRBJ2-7, with D possibly TRBD1 on 7 matching bases. The CDR3 sequence is 16 residues long. Between the trimmed V and J ends, which lost 0 bases and 2 bases, there was a span of 14 bases. CDR1 is LGHNA, CDR2 YSLEER, per germline. The CDR3 DNA follows: TGCGCCAGCAGCCAAGATCTTCAGGGGGGAGCCTACGAGCAGTACTTC. This gives the protein CASSQDLQGGAYEQYF.

The chain is built from TRBV13 and TRBJ2-7; 7 positions agree with TRBD1. J was trimmed by 6 bases and V by 5 bases; bases with no gene match: 7. CDR1 is PRHDT and CDR2 is FYEKMQ in the germline V gene (reference sequence). CDR3 size: 13 residues. CDR3 DNA sequence: TGTGCCAGCAGCCCGGGACAGAATTTCGAGCAGTACTTC. It translates to CASSPGQNFEQYF.